A single sample gave rise to the 12 T cell receptor beta chains below, sequenced in a study of CD8 T cells in Susac syndrome. The authors reverse transcribed roughly 0.5 to 1 ug RNA with random hexamers. Using its own MiXCR run on the immunoSEQ multiplex PCR reads, TCRdb lists one record per CDR3 protein. The repertoire holds around 140,000 distinct CDR3 sequences, with around 93% as singletons. Input material: CD4+ T cells from PBMCs. The receptors shown here come from a human donor with Susac syndrome.

The chain recombines TRBV30 with TRBJ1-2, with a tentative D call TRBD1 (5 bases). The CDR3 has 13 residues. V was pared by 4 bases and J by 3 bases, with 12 bases between. CDR1 GTSNPN and CDR2 SVGIG come from the germline V gene (reference sequence). The DNA of the CDR3 is TGTGCCTGGAAAAGGGACGGTCACTATGGCTACACCTTC. Translation gives CAWKRDGHYGYTF.

The V call is TRBV5-6, the J call TRBJ2-1; 11 bases align to TRBD2. The CDR3 spans 15 residues. With 5 bases clipped from V and 6 bases from J, the junction kept 7 bases outside the gene matches. From germline, CDR1 is SGHDT and CDR2 YYEEEE. CDR3 nucleotides: TGTGCCAGCAGTTTACTAGCGGGGGTCTCCAATGAGCAGTTCTTC. It yields the protein CASSLLAGVSNEQFF.

The rearrangement uses TRBV3-1 and TRBJ2-7, with D uncertain. V was cut by 1 base and J by 2 bases, with 12 bases left in between. The germline V gene has CDR1 LGHDT and CDR2 YNNKEL (reference sequence). The CDR3 totals 15 residues. The CDR3: CASSQANVQAYEQYF. The CDR3 nucleotides are TGTGCCAGCAGCCAAGCTAATGTCCAGGCCTACGAGCAGTACTTC.

The gene calls are TRBV12-3 or TRBV12-4 and TRBJ1-2; 8 bases fit TRBD1. The length of the CDR3 is 15 residues. J was trimmed by 4 bases and V by 2 bases; bases with no gene match: 6. The CDR3 here is CASSLMDRVSYGYTF. The DNA of the CDR3 is TGTGCCAGCAGTTTAATGGACAGGGTTAGCTATGGCTACACCTTC.

The chain has TRBV18 and TRBJ1-5, with TRBD1 identical over 9 bases. This CDR3 has 16 amino acids. Germline V gene lookup returns CDR1 KGHSH and CDR2 LQKENI. With V trimmed by 3 bases and J by 2 bases, 5 bases remained unmatched. This CDR3 is CASSPRTGDGNQPQHF. The CDR3 coding sequence is TGTGCCAGCTCACCTCGGACAGGGGACGGCAATCAGCCCCAGCATTTT.

The chain combines TRBV29-1 with TRBJ2-7, with D maybe TRBD2 (6 bases). This CDR3 comprises 11 residues. Trimming cost V 6 bases and J 6 bases, with 12 bases left between them. Germline assignment: CDR1 SQVTM and CDR2 ANQGSEA. This CDR3 reads CSVGYSGEQYF. The CDR3, as DNA: TGCAGCGTGGGGTATAGCGGCGAGCAGTACTTC.

The rearrangement joins TRBV20-1 to TRBJ2-7, with 9 bases aligning to TRBD2. The CDR3 contains 14 residues. V shed 1 base, J shed 3 bases, and the junction held 4 bases outside the gene matches. Germline V lookup: CDR1 DFQATT, CDR2 SNEGSKA (reference sequence). CDR3 DNA sequence: TGCAGTGCTAGAGGGGCTAGCGGGATCTACGAGCAGTACTTC. It codes for CSARGASGIYEQYF.

The V and J genes are TRBV3-1 and TRBJ1-1; D remains unclear. CDR1 is LGHDT and CDR2 is YNNKEL in the germline V gene (reference sequence). CDR3 length equals 12 residues. The V end lost 0 bases, the J end lost 6 bases, and 5 bases lay between the germline ends. The CDR3, as DNA: TGTGCCAGCAGCCAAGATTTATCTGAAGCTTTCTTT. This sequence encodes CASSQDLSEAFF.

The chain uses TRBV6-1 and TRBJ2-7; the D call may be TRBD1 or TRBD2 (5 bases each). The germline gives CDR1 MNHNS, CDR2 SASEGT. Trimming took off 4 bases at V and 5 bases at J, with 15 bases between the two ends. CDR3 length equals 14 residues. The CDR3 is CASSGGQGPHEQYF. The CDR3 coding sequence is TGTGCCAGCAGTGGTGGTCAGGGACCCCACGAGCAGTACTTC.

The chain links TRBV29-1 to TRBJ2-7; the match to TRBD1 covers 7 bases. Germline V lookup: CDR1 SQVTM, CDR2 ANQGSEA. The CDR3 sequence is 13 residues long. V was clipped by 4 bases and J by 7 bases; unmatched bases: 10. CDR3 coding DNA: TGCAGCGTTGGAGGACAGGTGGCAGGGGAGCAGTACTTC. Protein: CSVGGQVAGEQYF.

The rearrangement uses TRBV24-1 and TRBJ2-3; D unclear. V was trimmed by 3 bases and J by 3 bases, leaving 9 bases between them. The length of the CDR3 is 14 residues. The germline V gene encodes CDR1 KGHDR and CDR2 SFDVKD. As DNA, the CDR3 is TGTGCCACCAGTGATCCCGTGGGGACAGATACGCAGTATTTT. Translated, it gives CATSDPVGTDTQYF.

This CDR3 is CASRASAFASTDTQYF. Here the CDR3 DNA reads TGTGCCAGCCGCGCTTCCGCGTTTGCTAGCACAGATACGCAGTATTTT. This chain uses TRBV7-9 with TRBJ2-3; D not resolved. Deletions cut 8 bases from V and 0 bases from J, with 18 bases between. Looked up from germline, CDR1 is SEHNR and CDR2 is FQNEAQ (reference sequence). The CDR3 sequence is 16 residues long.